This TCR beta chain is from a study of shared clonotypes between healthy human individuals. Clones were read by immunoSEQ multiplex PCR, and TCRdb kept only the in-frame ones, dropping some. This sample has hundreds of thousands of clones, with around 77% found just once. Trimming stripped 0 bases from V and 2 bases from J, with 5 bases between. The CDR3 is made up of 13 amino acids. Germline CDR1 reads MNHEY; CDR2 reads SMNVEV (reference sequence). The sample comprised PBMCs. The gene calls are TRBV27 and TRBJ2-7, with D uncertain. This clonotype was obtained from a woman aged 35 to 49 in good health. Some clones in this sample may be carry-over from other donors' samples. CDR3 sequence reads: CASSLSHAYEQYF. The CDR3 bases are TGTGCCAGCAGTTTATCCCACGCCTACGAGCAGTACTTC.